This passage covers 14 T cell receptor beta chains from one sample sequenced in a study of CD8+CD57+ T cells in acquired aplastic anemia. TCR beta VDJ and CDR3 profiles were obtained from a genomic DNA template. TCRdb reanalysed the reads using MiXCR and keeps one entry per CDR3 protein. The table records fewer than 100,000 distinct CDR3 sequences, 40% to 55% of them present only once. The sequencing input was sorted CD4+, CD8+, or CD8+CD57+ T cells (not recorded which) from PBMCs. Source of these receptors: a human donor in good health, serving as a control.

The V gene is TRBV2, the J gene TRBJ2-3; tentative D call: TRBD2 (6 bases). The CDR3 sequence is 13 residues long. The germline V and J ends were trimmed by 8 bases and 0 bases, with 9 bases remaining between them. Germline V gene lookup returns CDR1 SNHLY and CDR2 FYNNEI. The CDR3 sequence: CASPGDSTDTQYF. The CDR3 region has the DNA TGTGCCAGCCCGGGGGATAGCACAGATACGCAGTATTTT.

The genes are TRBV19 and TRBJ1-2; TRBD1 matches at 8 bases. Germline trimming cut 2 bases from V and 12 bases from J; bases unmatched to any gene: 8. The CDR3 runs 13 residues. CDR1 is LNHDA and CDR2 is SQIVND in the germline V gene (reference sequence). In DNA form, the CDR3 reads TGTGCCAGTAGTATAATGCGACAGGGGTTCCACACCTTC. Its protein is CASSIMRQGFHTF.

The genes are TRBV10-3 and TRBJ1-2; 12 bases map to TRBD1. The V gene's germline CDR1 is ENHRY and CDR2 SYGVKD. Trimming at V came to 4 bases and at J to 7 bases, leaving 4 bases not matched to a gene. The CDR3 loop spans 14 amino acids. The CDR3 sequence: CAISGTGQGAGYTF. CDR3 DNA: TGTGCCATCAGTGGAACGGGACAGGGGGCTGGCTACACCTTC.

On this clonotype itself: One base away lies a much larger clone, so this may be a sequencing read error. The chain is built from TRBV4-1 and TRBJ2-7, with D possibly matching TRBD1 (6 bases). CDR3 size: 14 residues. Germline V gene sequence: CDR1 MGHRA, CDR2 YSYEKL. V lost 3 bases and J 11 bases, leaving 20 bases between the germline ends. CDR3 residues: CASSQGAWGADKYF. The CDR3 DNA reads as TGCGCCAGCAGCCAGGGGGCCTGGGGAGCGGACAAGTACTTC.

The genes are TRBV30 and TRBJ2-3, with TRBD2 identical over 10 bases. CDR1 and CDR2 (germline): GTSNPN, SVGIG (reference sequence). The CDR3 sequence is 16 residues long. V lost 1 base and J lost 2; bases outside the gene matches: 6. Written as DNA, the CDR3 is TGTGCCTGGAGTGCTAGTAGCGGGGGGATCACAGATACGCAGTATTTT. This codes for CAWSASSGGITDTQYF.

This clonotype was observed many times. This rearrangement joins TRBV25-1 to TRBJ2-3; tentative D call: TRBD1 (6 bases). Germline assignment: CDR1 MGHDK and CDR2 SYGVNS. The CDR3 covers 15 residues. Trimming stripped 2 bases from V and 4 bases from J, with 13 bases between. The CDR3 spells CASSEATTGPDTQYF. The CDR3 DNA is TGTGCCAGCAGTGAAGCGACCACAGGGCCAGATACGCAGTATTTT.

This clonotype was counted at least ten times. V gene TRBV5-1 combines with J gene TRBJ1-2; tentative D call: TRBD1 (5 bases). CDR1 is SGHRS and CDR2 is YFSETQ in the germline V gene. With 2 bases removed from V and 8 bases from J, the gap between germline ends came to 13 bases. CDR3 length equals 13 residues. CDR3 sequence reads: CASSFRQGDGYTF. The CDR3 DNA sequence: TGCGCCAGCAGCTTTCGGCAGGGTGACGGCTACACCTTC. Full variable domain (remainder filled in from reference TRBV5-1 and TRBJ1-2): KAGVTQTPRYLIKTRGQQVTLSCSPISGHRSVSWYQQTPGQGLQFLFEYFSETQRNKGNFPGRFSGRQFSNSRSEMNVSTLELGDSALYLCASSFRQGDGYTFGSGTRLTVV.

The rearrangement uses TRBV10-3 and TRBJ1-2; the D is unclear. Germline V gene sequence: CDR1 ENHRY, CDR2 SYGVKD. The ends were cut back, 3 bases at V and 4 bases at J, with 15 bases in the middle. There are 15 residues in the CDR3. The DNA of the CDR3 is TGTGCCATCAGTGATCGTCTGGACCTCGGCTATGGCTACACCTTC. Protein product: CAISDRLDLGYGYTF.

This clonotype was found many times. The DNA of the CDR3 is TGTGCCAGCAGTGAAGGAGAAAGCTCCTACGAGCAGTACTTC. Residues: CASSEGESSYEQYF. V is TRBV6-1 and J is TRBJ2-7; D unresolved. V was shortened by 1 base and J by 0 bases, with 7 bases between the two germline ends. Germline-derived CDR1 and CDR2 are MNHNS and SASEGT. This CDR3 has 14 residues.

The CDR3 nucleotides are TGTGCCAGCAGACAGCTTACCCAGGGAGGAGATACGCAGTATTTT. Protein: CASRQLTQGGDTQYF. The genes are TRBV11-1 and TRBJ2-3, with D possibly TRBD2 on 6 matching bases. Trimming took off 6 bases at V and 5 bases at J, with 18 bases between the two ends. The CDR3 consists of 15 residues. The germline V gene encodes CDR1 SGHAT and CDR2 FQDESV (reference sequence).

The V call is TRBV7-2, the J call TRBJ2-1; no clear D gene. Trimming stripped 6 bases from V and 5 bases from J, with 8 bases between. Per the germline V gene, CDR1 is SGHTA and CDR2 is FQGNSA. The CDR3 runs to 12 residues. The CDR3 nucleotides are TGTGCCAGCAGTTACGGGCACAATGAGCAGTTCTTC. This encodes CASSYGHNEQFF.

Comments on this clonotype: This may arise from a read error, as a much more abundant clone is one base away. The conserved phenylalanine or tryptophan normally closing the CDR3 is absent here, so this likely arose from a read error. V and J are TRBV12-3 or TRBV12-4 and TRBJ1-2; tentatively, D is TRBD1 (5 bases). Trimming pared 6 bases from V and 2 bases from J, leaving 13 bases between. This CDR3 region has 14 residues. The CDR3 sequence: CASSHPGGNYGYTS. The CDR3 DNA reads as TGTGCCAGCAGCCATCCCGGGGGGAACTATGGCTACACCTCC.

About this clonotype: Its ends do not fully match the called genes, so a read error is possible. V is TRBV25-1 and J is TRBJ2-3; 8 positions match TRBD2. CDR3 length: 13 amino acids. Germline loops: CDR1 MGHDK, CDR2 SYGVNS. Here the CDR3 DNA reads TGTGCCTGCAGTAGCGGGGCCACAGATACGCAGTATTTT. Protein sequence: CACSSGATDTQYF.

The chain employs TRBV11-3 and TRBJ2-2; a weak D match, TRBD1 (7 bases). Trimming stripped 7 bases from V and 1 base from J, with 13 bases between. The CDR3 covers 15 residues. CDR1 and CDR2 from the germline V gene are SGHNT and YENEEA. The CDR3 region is CASIGGTVNTGELFF. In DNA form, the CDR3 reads TGTGCCAGCATTGGCGGGACAGTGAACACCGGGGAGCTGTTTTTT.